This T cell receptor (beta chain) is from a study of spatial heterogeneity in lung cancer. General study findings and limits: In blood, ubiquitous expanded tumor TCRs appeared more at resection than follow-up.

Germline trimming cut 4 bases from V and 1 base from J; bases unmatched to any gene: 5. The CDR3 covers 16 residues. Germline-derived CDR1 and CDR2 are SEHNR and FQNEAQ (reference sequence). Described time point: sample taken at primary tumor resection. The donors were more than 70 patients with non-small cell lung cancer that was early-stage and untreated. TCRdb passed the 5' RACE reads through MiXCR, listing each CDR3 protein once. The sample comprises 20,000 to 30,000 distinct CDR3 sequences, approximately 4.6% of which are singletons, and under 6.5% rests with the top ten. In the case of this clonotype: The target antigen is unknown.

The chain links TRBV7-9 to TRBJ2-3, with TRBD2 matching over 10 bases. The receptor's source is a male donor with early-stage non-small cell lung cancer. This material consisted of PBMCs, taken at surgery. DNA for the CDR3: TGTGCCAGCAGCTCCCTTACTAGCGGGGGCACAGATACGCAGTATTTT. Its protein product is CASSSLTSGGTDTQYF.